This TCR beta chain comes out of a study of cytomegalovirus exposure and HLA in healthy donors. Study outcomes and limitations: Associated with HLA alleles at 0.05 false discovery rate in a later analysis were about 17,000 TCR beta sequences. High sensitivity and specificity were reportedly achieved when the classifier diagnosed cytomegalovirus status.

Vbeta (60) and Jbeta (13) primers were used in the PCR. Libraries were prepared by immunoSEQ multiplex PCR; TCRdb keeps only in-frame clonotypes and omits some of them. The sample records 110,000 to 150,000 clones, 74% being singletons. Germline V lookup: CDR1 MGHRA, CDR2 YSYEKL. Trimming took 4 bases from V and 4 from J; bases not matched to a gene: 2. The CDR3 has 13 amino acids. As to this clone: Its matching antigen is unknown.

V and J are TRBV4-1 and TRBJ2-5; 8 bases align to TRBD1. The clonotype originates from a man aged 18 to 29 in good health and CMV-seropositive. The specimen sequenced was PBMCs. CDR3 amino acids: CASSPGQGETQYF. The CDR3, as DNA: TGCGCCAGCAGCCCCGGACAGGGAGAGACCCAGTACTTC.